The present entry profiles one T cell receptor (beta chain) with its context. This sample was taken from a study of blood T cell repertoires in COVID-19. V lost 6 bases and J 4 bases, leaving 15 bases between the germline ends. CDR1 and CDR2 from the germline V gene are LGHDT and YNNKEL (reference sequence). This CDR3 is 14 amino acids long. Study processing details: Estimated nucleated cell counts came from reference gene primer amplification. Measured with immunoSEQ multiplex PCR; TCRdb has only the in-frame clones, and not every one. V and J calls and clone size follow that table, whereas D and trimming were derived from the DNA. The sample yields some 90,000 clones, around 88% seen once.

Sequencing used peripheral blood. This receptor was identified in a human donor in a cohort sampled during active COVID-19. The chain carries TRBV3-1 (or the pseudogene TRBV3-2) and TRBJ1-2; D unclear. Here the CDR3 reads CASSPTLTGYGYTF. CDR3 sequence (DNA): TGTGCCAGCAGTCCCACCCTGACGGGCTATGGCTACACCTTC.